This TCR beta chain was obtained from a study of blood T cell repertoires in COVID-19. Sequencing used immunoSEQ multiplex PCR; TCRdb keeps in-frame clones, though not all of them. The sample has about 440,000 clones, nearly 90% seen once. This clone has only one observation. Losses at the gene ends were 6 bases for V and 4 bases for J; bases not matched to a gene: 7. Germline V CDR1 and CDR2: SNHLY, FYNNEI. The CDR3 consists of 14 residues. In assigning cohorts, the study relied on participant-reported clinical history. The TCR originated in a woman aged 18 to 35 with acute COVID-19. The rearrangement links TRBV2 to TRBJ2-7; TRBD1 aligns across 9 bases. Sequences were obtained from PBMCs or T cells enriched from blood (not recorded which). CDR3: CASRPGQGLYEQYF. The CDR3 DNA reads TGTGCCAGCAGACCGGGACAGGGTCTGTACGAGCAGTACTTC.